This TCR beta chain comes out of a study of pediatric ulcerative colitis. V shed 1 base and J shed 2 bases, with 17 bases lying between them. The CDR3 spans 18 residues. Per the germline V gene, CDR1 is SGHVS and CDR2 is FQNEAQ. Sequencing was at survey level. Each sample received Survey-level depth of up to 500,000 reads. TCRdb's table, derived via immunoSEQ multiplex PCR, lists solely in-frame clones and lacks some. The data show roughly 70,000 clones, about nine tenths seen once. This TCR was recovered from a boy between 5 and 17 years old with severe ulcerative colitis. The sample comprised blood. The chain recombines TRBV7-8 with TRBJ2-2; no definite D call. CDR3 bases: TGTGCCAGCAGCTTAGGGTTGAGATCCGGTGCCAACACCGGGGAGCTGTTTTTT. Amino acids: CASSLGLRSGANTGELFF.